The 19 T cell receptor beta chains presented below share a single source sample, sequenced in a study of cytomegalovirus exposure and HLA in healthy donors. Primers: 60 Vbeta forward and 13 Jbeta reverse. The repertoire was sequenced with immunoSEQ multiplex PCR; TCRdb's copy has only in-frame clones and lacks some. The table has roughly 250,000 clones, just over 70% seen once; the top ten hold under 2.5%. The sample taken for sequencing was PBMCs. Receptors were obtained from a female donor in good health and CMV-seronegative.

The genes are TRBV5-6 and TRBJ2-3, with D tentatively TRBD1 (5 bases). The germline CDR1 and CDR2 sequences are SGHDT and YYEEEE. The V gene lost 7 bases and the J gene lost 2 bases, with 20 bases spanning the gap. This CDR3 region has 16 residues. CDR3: CASRALTTAYTDTQYF. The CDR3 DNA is TGTGCCAGCCGGGCCCTGACGACAGCCTACACAGATACGCAGTATTTT.

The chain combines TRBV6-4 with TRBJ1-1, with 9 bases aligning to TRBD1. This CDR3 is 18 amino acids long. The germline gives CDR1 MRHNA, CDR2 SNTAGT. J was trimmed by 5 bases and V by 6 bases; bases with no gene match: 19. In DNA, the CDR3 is TGTGCCAGCAGGGGGGGACAGGGTACCTTGAGATGGTGGACTGAAGCTTTCTTT. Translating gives CASRGGQGTLRWWTEAFF.

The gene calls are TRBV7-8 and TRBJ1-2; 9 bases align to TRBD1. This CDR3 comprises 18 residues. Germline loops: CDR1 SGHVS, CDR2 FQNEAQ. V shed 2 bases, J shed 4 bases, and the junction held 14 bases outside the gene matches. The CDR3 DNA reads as TGTGCCAGCAGCTTATCCCTGGCGGGGACAGGGAGCAGCTATGGCTACACCTTC. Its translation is CASSLSLAGTGSSYGYTF.

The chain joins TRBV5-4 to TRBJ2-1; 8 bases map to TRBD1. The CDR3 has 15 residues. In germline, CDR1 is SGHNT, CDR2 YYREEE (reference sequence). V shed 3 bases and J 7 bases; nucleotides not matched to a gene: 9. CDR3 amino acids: CASSSPGGAENEQFF. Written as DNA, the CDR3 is TGTGCCAGCAGCTCACCAGGGGGCGCGGAAAATGAGCAGTTCTTC. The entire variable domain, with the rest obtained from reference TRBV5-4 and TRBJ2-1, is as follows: ETGVTQSPTHLIKTRGQQVTLRCSSQSGHNTVSWYQQALGQGPQFIFQYYREEENGRGNFPPRFSGLQFPNYSSELNVNALELDDSALYLCASSSPGGAENEQFFGPGTRLTVL.

The CDR3 protein is CASSPDRGPSGYTF. The CDR3 DNA follows: TGTGCCAGCAGCCCGGACAGGGGGCCTAGTGGCTACACCTTC. The rearrangement uses TRBV5-4 and TRBJ1-2, with 11 bases identical to TRBD1. CDR1 is SGHNT and CDR2 is YYREEE in the germline V gene (reference sequence). V lost 4 bases, J lost 7 bases, and 6 bases stayed unmatched. The CDR3 runs 14 residues.

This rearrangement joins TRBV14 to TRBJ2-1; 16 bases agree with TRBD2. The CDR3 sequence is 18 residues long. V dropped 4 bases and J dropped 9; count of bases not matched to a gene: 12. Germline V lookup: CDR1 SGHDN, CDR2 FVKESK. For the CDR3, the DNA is TGTGCCAGCAGCCTCGTCCCGGGACTAGCGGGAGGGCCCGGTGAGCAGTTCTTC. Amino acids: CASSLVPGLAGGPGEQFF.

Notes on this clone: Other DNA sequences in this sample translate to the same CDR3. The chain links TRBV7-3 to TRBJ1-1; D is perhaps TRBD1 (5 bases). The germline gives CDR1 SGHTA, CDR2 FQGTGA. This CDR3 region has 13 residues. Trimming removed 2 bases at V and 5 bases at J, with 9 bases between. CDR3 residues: CASSLDRGTEAFF. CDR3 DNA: TGTGCCAGCAGCTTAGACCGGGGGACTGAAGCTTTCTTT.

The CDR3 DNA follows: TGCGCCAGCAGCGCCGGACAGGGGGCGGGAGAGACCCAGTACTTC. Its protein is CASSAGQGAGETQYF. V is TRBV5-1 and J is TRBJ2-5; TRBD1 aligns across 11 bases. After removal of 4 bases from V and 4 bases from J, the junction contained 6 bases not matched to a gene. CDR3 size: 15 residues. The germline gives CDR1 SGHRS, CDR2 YFSETQ.

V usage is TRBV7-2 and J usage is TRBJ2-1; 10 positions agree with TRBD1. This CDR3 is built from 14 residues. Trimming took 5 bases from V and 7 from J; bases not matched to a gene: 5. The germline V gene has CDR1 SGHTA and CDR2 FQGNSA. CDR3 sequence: CASSRGQGRNEQFF. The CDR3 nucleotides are TGTGCCAGCAGCAGGGGACAGGGGAGAAATGAGCAGTTCTTC.

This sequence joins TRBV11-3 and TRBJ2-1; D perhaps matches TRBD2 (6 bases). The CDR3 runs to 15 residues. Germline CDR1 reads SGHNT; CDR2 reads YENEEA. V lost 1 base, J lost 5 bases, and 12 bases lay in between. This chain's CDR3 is CASSLGRGNDNEQFF. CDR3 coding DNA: TGTGCCAGCAGCTTAGGACGCGGGAACGACAATGAGCAGTTCTTC.

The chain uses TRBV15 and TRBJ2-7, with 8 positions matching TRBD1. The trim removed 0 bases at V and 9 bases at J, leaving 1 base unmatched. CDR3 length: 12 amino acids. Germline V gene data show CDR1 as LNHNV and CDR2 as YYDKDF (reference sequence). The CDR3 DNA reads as TGTGCCACCAGCAGAGAGGGGACAGGGCAGTACTTC. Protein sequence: CATSREGTGQYF.

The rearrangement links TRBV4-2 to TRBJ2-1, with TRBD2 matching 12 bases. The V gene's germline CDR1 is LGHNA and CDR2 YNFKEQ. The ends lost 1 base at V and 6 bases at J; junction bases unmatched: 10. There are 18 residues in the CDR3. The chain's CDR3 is CASSQAGERLAGVNEQFF. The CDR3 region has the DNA TGTGCCAGCAGCCAAGCAGGGGAACGACTAGCGGGAGTCAATGAGCAGTTCTTC.

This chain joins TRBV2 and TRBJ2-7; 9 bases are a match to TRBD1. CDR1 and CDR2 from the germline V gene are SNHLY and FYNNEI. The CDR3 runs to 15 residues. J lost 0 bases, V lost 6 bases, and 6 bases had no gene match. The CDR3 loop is CASSADRGASYEQYF. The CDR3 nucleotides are TGTGCCAGCAGCGCCGACAGGGGGGCCTCCTACGAGCAGTACTTC.

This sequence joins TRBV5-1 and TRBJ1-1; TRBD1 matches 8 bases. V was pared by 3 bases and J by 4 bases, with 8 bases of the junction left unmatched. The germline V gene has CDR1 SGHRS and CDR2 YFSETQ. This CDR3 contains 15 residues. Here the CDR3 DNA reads TGCGCCAGCAGCTGGGGACAGGAAGGTAGCACTGAAGCTTTCTTT. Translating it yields CASSWGQEGSTEAFF.

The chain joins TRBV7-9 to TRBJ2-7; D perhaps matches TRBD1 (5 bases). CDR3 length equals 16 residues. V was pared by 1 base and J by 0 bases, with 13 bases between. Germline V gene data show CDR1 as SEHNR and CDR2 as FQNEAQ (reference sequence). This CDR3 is CASSLEGRVSSYEQYF. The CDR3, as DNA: TGTGCCAGCAGCTTAGAAGGCAGGGTTAGCTCCTACGAGCAGTACTTC.

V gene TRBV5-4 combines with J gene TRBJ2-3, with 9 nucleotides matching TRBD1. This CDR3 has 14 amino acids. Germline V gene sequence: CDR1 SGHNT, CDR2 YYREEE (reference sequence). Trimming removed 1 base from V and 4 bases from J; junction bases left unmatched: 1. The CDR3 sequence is CASSLRQGADTQYF. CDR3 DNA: TGTGCCAGCAGCTTGCGACAGGGGGCAGATACGCAGTATTTT.

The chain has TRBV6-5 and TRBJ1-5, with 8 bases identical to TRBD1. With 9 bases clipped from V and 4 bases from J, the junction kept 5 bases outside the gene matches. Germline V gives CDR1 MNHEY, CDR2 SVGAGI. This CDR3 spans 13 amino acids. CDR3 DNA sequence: TGTGCCAGTCGGGACAGGCTTAATCAGCCCCAGCATTTT. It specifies CASRDRLNQPQHF.

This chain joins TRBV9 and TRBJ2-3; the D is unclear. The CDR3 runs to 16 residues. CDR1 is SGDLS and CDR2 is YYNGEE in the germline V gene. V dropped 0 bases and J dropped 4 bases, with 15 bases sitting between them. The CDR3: CASSVARVSSADTQYF. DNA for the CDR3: TGTGCCAGCAGCGTAGCTCGCGTGTCATCGGCAGATACGCAGTATTTT.

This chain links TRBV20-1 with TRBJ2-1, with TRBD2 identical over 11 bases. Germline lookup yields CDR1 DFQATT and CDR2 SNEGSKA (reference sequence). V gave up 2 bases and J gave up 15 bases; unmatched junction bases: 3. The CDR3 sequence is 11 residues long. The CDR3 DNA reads TGCAGTGCTAGACTAGCGGGGGGTGGGTTCTTC. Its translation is CSARLAGGGFF.